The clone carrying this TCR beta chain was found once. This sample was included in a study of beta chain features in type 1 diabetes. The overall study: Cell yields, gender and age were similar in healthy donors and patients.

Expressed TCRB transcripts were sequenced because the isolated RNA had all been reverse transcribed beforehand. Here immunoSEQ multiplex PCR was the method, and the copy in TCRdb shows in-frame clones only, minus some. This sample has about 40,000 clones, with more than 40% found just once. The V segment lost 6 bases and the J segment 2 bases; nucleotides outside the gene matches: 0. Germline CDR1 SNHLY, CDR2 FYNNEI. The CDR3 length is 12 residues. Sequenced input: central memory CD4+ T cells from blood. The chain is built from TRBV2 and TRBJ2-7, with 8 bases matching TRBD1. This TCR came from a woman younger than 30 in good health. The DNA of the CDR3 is TGTGCCAGCAGACAGGGGGCCTACGAGCAGTACTTC. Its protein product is CASRQGAYEQYF.